The 4 T cell receptor beta chains presented below share a single source sample, sequenced in a study of blood T cell repertoires in COVID-19. Generated by immunoSEQ multiplex PCR, the TCRdb table keeps only in-frame clones and is missing some. Seen here are 210,000 or so clones, around 80% observed once, and the top ten hold 6.5% to 9%. The material sequenced was PBMCs or T cells enriched from blood (not recorded which). The receptors here all came from a woman in her 40s with acute COVID-19.

The DNA of the CDR3 is TGTGCCAGCAACCGGGGATACGAGCAGTACTTC. Translation gives CASNRGYEQYF. This sequence joins TRBV28 and TRBJ2-7, with D possibly being TRBD2 (5 bases). Germline CDR1 MDHEN, CDR2 SYDVKM. Trimming removed 7 bases from V and 4 bases from J, with 8 bases in between. This CDR3 is 11 amino acids long.

The chain combines TRBV6-2 or TRBV6-3 with TRBJ1-1; perhaps TRBD1 as D (5 bases). The CDR3 extends over 15 amino acids. The germline CDR1 and CDR2 sequences are MNHEY and SVGEGT. V gave up 4 bases and J gave up 0 bases, with 12 bases separating them. For the CDR3, the DNA is TGTGCCAGCAGTTCGCTAAGGGGATTGAACACTGAAGCTTTCTTT. It yields the protein CASSSLRGLNTEAFF.

V is TRBV27 and J is TRBJ2-2; D call uncertain. Germline V gene lookup returns CDR1 MNHEY and CDR2 SMNVEV (reference sequence). Trimming left V 5 bases short and J 4 bases short, with 11 bases between. The CDR3 is 14 residues long. The CDR3 region is CASSPVESTGELFF. CDR3 bases: TGTGCCAGCAGTCCCGTGGAGTCCACCGGGGAGCTGTTTTTT.

The CDR3 region is CASSQTTSSGNTIYF. The CDR3 DNA is TGTGCCAGCAGCCAGACTACGAGCTCTGGAAACACCATATATTTT. The J gene is TRBJ1-3, the V gene TRBV4-2; D is ambiguous. Germline assignment: CDR1 LGHNA and CDR2 YNFKEQ. The CDR3 is made up of 15 amino acids. Trimming removed 3 bases from V and 0 bases from J, with 9 bases in between.